A single sample gave rise to the 3 T cell receptor beta chains below, sequenced in a study of T cells in Graves' hyperthyroidism and ophthalmopathy. From RNA transcripts, TCR beta CDR3 regions were amplified. Primed by the HTBI set, a first-round RT-PCR was run on the TCR CDR3. From the multiplex PCR reads, TCRdb called clonotypes with MiXCR, one entry per CDR3 protein. The table records some 370,000 distinct CDR3 sequences, 11% to 15% of them present only once. The sample comprised blood. The receptors were sampled from a man aged 50-60 years with Graves' ophthalmopathy.

This clonotype was picked up a small number of times. The chain is built from TRBV5-1 and TRBJ2-5, with D possibly TRBD1 on 6 matching bases. This CDR3 has 16 residues. Germline assignment: CDR1 SGHRS and CDR2 YFSETQ. Trimming stripped 2 bases from V and 4 bases from J, with 18 bases between. The CDR3: CASSFEPVQGGETQYF. The CDR3 DNA reads as TGCGCCAGCAGCTTTGAACCGGTACAGGGTGGAGAGACCCAGTACTTC.

This clonotype was recorded many times. This chain joins TRBV20-1 and TRBJ2-1; D is possibly TRBD1 (7 bases). The CDR3 spans 15 residues. V lost 4 bases and J lost 8, with 21 bases in between. Germline lookup yields CDR1 DFQATT and CDR2 SNEGSKA (reference sequence). This CDR3 is CSAKPVEGAIDEQFF. The CDR3 DNA reads as TGCAGTGCTAAGCCGGTGGAGGGGGCGATCGATGAGCAGTTCTTC.

This clonotype was counted at least ten times. V is TRBV11-2 and J is TRBJ2-1, with TRBD2 matching over 7 bases. The CDR3 extends over 17 amino acids. Germline trimming cut 5 bases from V and 6 bases from J; bases unmatched to any gene: 16. Germline V gene sequence: CDR1 SGHAT, CDR2 FQNNGV. DNA for the CDR3: TGTGCCAGCAGCCCGCGGACTAGTTGGGGTCCGGGCAATGAGCAGTTCTTC. As protein: CASSPRTSWGPGNEQFF.